The T cell receptor (beta chain) under discussion was sequenced for a study of blood T cells in healthy people across ages. V lost 5 bases, J lost 5 bases, and 12 bases lay in between. The CDR3 consists of 14 residues. The germline gives CDR1 SNHLY, CDR2 FYNNEI. With a J-beta primer mix and a sample-barcoded 5' primer, a second PCR ran 7 to 11 cycles. A template-switch adaptor that had 12 random nucleotides put a tag on each cDNA molecule. TCRdb analysed the 5' RACE reads with MiXCR anew, one entry per CDR3 protein. The repertoire includes 650,000 to 1,000,000 distinct CDR3 sequences, under 40% of them detected once, and over 10% sits in the top ten. Researchers report isolating at least 7 million PBMCs per sample. Points from the study as a whole: Higher diversity, along with more naive CD4+ cells, distinguished long-lived donors from aged donors. A strong correlation was found between TCR beta diversity and the percentage of naive T cells.

In the case of this clonotype: Its target is not known.

This receptor was taken from a man aged 18 to 29 in good health. This chain connects TRBV2 to TRBJ2-2; D might be TRBD2 (6 bases). Sequenced: blood. The CDR3 region has the DNA TGTGCCAGCAGTCCGACTAGGCGAACCGGGGAGCTGTTTTTT. Its protein is CASSPTRRTGELFF.